Listed below are T cell receptor beta chains from one sample, sequenced in a study of cytomegalovirus exposure and HLA in healthy donors. Some clones are missing from TCRdb's copy, which holds only in-frame ones; the method was immunoSEQ multiplex PCR. The sample includes about 180,000 clones, roughly 70% of them seen just once. The sample taken for sequencing was PBMCs. The receptor source for this set is a male donor in good health and CMV-seronegative. Both conserved end residues are part of each CDR3. A D gene is named only where the DNA matches it firmly. Clone size is given for some rows only: seen once, a few or many times, or a class if the clone is expanded.

>18|few|TRBV5-1|.|TRBJ1-3
TGCGCCAGCAGCTTGCGGGGTCGGGGGGCAAGCTCTGGAAACACCATATATTTT
CASSLRGRGASSGNTIYF
>18|.|TRBV7-9|TRBD2|TRBJ2-7
TGTGCCAGCAGCTCAAGGGGAACTAGCGGGAGGGACCCCTACGAGCAGTACTTC
CASSSRGTSGRDPYEQYF
>16|.|TRBV13|TRBD2|TRBJ2-3
TGTGCCAGCAGCCTCCGGGCGGGAGCTAGCACAGATACGCAGTATTTT
CASSLRAGASTDTQYF
>17|.|TRBV9|.|TRBJ2-2
TGTGCCAGCAGCGGGCGGCGGGCGGGGGCCAACACCGGGGAGCTGTTTTTT
CASSGRRAGANTGELFF
>14|.|TRBV4-3|.|TRBJ1-1
TGCGCCAGCAGCAAAGAGGCGGGGGGCACTGAAGCTTTCTTT
CASSKEAGGTEAFF
>14|.|TRBV28|TRBD1|TRBJ1-2
TGTGCCAGCAAGACGTCGACAGGGAACTATGGCTACACCTTC
CASKTSTGNYGYTF
>13|.|TRBV30|TRBD1|TRBJ2-5
TGTGCCTGGATAGGGACAGGGAAAGAGACCCAGTACTTC
CAWIGTGKETQYF
>16|.|TRBV9|.|TRBJ2-3
TGTGCCAGCAGCGTTGGCCCAGCGACTAGCACAGATACGCAGTATTTT
CASSVGPATSTDTQYF
>14|few|TRBV19|TRBD1|TRBJ2-7
TGTGCCAGTAGTCCCCGGACAGGGCAGGGCGAGCAGTACTTC
CASSPRTGQGEQYF
>12|.|TRBV28|.|TRBJ2-5
TGTGCCAGCAGTTCGTACCAAGAGGCCCAGTACTTC
CASSSYQEAQYF
>13|once|TRBV6-6|.|TRBJ2-3
TGTGCCAGCAGTCAAATCTATCCAGATACGCAGTATTTT
CASSQIYPDTQYF
>14|.|TRBV28|.|TRBJ1-1
TGTGCCAGCAGTTTATCACAGGGCGGATCTGAAGCTTTCTTT
CASSLSQGGSEAFF
>16|.|TRBV14|.|TRBJ1-3
TGTGCCAGCAGCCTAACCCACGACAGATTCGGAAACACCATATATTTT
CASSLTHDRFGNTIYF
>14|.|TRBV7-6|.|TRBJ1-1
TGTGCCAGCAAAGAGGATCCAATGAACACTGAAGCTTTCTTT
CASKEDPMNTEAFF
>15|few|TRBV2|.|TRBJ1-5
TGTGCCAGCAGTGCTCAGGAGGGGAGCAATCAGCCCCAGCATTTT
CASSAQEGSNQPQHF
>16|once|TRBV2|.|TRBJ1-3
TGTGCCAGCAGTGAGTCTGGGCGTACAGGGGGAAACACCATATATTTT
CASSESGRTGGNTIYF
>12|.|TRBV25-1|.|TRBJ2-5
TGTGCCAGCTCCAGATACCAAGAGACCCAGTACTTC
CASSRYQETQYF
>12|.|TRBV7-9|.|TRBJ1-5
TGTGCCAGCAGCTTCGGGAGTCAGCCCCAGCATTTT
CASSFGSQPQHF
>14|.|TRBV6-1|.|TRBJ1-1
TGTGCCAGCAGATTAGGGGGGGAATACACTGAAGCTTTCTTT
CASRLGGEYTEAFF